This T cell receptor beta chain derives from a study of T cells in Graves' hyperthyroidism and ophthalmopathy. This clonotype was counted ten times or more. Its cognate antigen is unknown. V was cut by 3 bases and J by 3 bases, with 17 bases left in between. This CDR3 has 16 residues. There were TCR beta CDR3 regions amplified from RNA transcripts. An initial round of RT-PCR targeting the TCR CDR3 relied on the HTBI primer set. TCRdb reanalysed the multiplex PCR reads using MiXCR and keeps one entry per CDR3 protein. The sample yields 500,000 to 750,000 distinct CDR3 sequences, about 14% seen once. A NOSPECS grade of at least 4, a Clinical Activity Score of at least 3 and duration under 3 months were recorded in ophthalmopathy patients. Patients showing uncontrolled infection, other autoimmune disease, pregnancy or lactation were ineligible. PBMCs were obtained from 9 to 10 ml fresh peripheral blood.

Study-wide points: Through a model of 13 V-J features, ophthalmopathy was separated from stable hyperthyroidism.

The chain employs TRBV12-3 or TRBV12-4 and TRBJ1-1, with D tentatively TRBD1 (6 bases). The receptor was isolated from a woman aged 18-29 years with Graves' ophthalmopathy. Sequenced: blood. The CDR3 sequence is CASSFFPAGADTEAFF. CDR3 nucleotide sequence: TGTGCCAGCAGTTTTTTCCCCGCAGGGGCTGACACTGAAGCTTTCTTT.